The clone carrying this T cell receptor beta chain counts as medium-sized. CDR1 and CDR2 from the germline V gene are LNHDA and SQIVND (reference sequence). The CDR3 has 14 amino acids. Trimming removed 1 base at V and 11 bases at J, with 17 bases between. This entry is derived from a study of graft-versus-host responses after intestinal transplantation. In the study overall: The transplants performed in recipients were multivisceral, liver-intestinal, or isolated intestinal. Study-wide findings and caveats: GvH clones were identified in recipient marrow, with some first appearing in ileum or blood.

Responders labeled with CFSE (approximately 200,000) were plated with approximately 200,000 irradiated, violet-dye-labeled stimulators. Clones were read by immunoSEQ multiplex PCR, and TCRdb kept only the in-frame ones, dropping some. The sample lists 4,500 to 6,500 clones; about 30% were seen once. The chain is built from TRBV19 and TRBJ1-1; perhaps TRBD1 as D (5 bases). The TCR was taken from a human patient who received an intestinal transplant. The sample here was alloreactive CD8+ T cells from a mixed lymphocyte reaction culture, taken before intestinal transplant. Subset: CFSE-low proliferating T cells sorted from roughly 6-day pre-transplant mixed lymphocyte reaction (GvH or HvG direction). The CDR3 loop reads CASSIAGPPRMAFF. CDR3 in DNA: TGTGCCAGTAGTATAGCAGGGCCCCCCAGAATGGCTTTCTTT.